The clone carrying this TCR beta chain was counted only a few times. Its antigen is as yet unknown. Germline CDR1 SNHLY, CDR2 FYNNEI. Trimming at V came to 7 bases and at J to 2 bases, leaving 6 bases not matched to a gene. The CDR3 consists of 15 residues. This entry is derived from a study of beta chain features in type 1 diabetes. Study-wide results and caveats: Shortening that was moderate but significant affected the TCRB CDR3s of Type 1 diabetes patients in all four CD4+ subsets.

The entirety of the isolated RNA underwent reverse transcription, so expressed TCRB transcripts were sequenced. TCRdb's copy holds only in-frame clones and misses some; the assay was immunoSEQ multiplex PCR. The sample gives more than 250,000 clones, roughly an eighth of which show up once; 0.015% to 0.02% is in the top ten. The sequence derives from a man aged 25-45 years with type 1 diabetes. Material for sequencing was naive CD4+ T cells from blood. The V gene is TRBV2, the J gene TRBJ2-3, with 10 bases aligning to TRBD2. The CDR3, as DNA: TGTGCCAGCATCCCGGGACTAGCGAACACAGATACGCAGTATTTT. Translation gives CASIPGLANTDTQYF.